Listed below are T cell receptor beta chains from one sample, sequenced in a study of T cells in Graves' hyperthyroidism and ophthalmopathy. One entry per CDR3 protein, called by TCRdb with MiXCR from the multiplex PCR reads. Here the sample spans 300,000 to 500,000 distinct CDR3 sequences, over 12% being singletons. The sequencing input was blood. The receptors here all came from a man aged 45-60 years with Graves' ophthalmopathy. CDR3s include the opening cysteine and the closing phenylalanine or tryptophan. A D gene is named only where the DNA matches it firmly. Where a row states a size, it is once, few, many or the class of an expanded clone; other rows omit it.

V	D	J	size	CDR3	DNA
TRBV29-1	TRBD2	TRBJ2-7	-	CSGGTTPYEQYF	TGCAGCGGCGGGACTACCCCCTACGAGCAGTACTTC
TRBV5-1	-	TRBJ1-3	many	CASRQDGNTIYF	TGCGCCAGCAGACAGGACGGAAACACCATATATTTT
TRBV30	-	TRBJ2-7	many	CAWSGTVYEQYF	TGTGCCTGGAGTGGGACCGTCTACGAGCAGTACTTC
TRBV27	-	TRBJ2-7	few	CASSRTGNYEQYF	TGTGCCAGCAGTCGCACAGGGAACTACGAGCAGTACTTC
TRBV5-1	-	TRBJ2-5	few	CASALGQQETQYF	TGCGCCAGCGCCCTGGGACAACAAGAGACCCAGTACTTC
TRBV2	TRBD1	TRBJ2-3	many	CASRERTGGTDTQYF	TGTGCCAGCAGGGAAAGGACAGGAGGCACAGATACGCAGTATTTT
TRBV10-3	-	TRBJ2-6	many	CAISESAGSGANVLTF	TGTGCCATCAGTGAGTCGGCCGGCTCTGGGGCCAACGTCCTGACTTTC
TRBV20-1	TRBD2	TRBJ2-3	-	CSAQVTSAWGADTQYF	TGCAGTGCTCAAGTGACTAGCGCCTGGGGTGCAGATACGCAGTATTTT
TRBV6-1	-	TRBJ1-5	-	CASTEGGGSQPQHF	TGTGCCAGCACCGAAGGCGGGGGAAGTCAGCCCCAGCATTTT
TRBV7-9	-	TRBJ2-5	many	CASSSLPTGVGQETQYF	TGTGCCAGCAGCTCATTACCAACGGGGGTTGGACAAGAGACCCAGTACTTC
TRBV4-1	-	TRBJ2-5	few	CASSTRYPYETQYF	TGCGCCAGCAGCACAAGATATCCATACGAGACCCAGTACTTC
TRBV12-3/TRBV12-4	TRBD2	TRBJ2-1	many	CASRPTSGVGDEQFF	TGTGCCAGCAGGCCGACTAGCGGAGTGGGCGATGAGCAGTTCTTC
TRBV19	-	TRBJ1-5	few	CASDLGGHNQPQHF	TGTGCCAGTGACCTCGGGGGCCACAATCAGCCCCAGCATTTT
TRBV11-2	-	TRBJ1-4	many	CASSLVGAHEKLFF	TGTGCCAGCAGCTTAGTTGGGGCGCATGAAAAACTGTTTTTT
TRBV9	-	TRBJ1-4	many	CASSVDTGRDEKLFF	TGTGCCAGCAGCGTAGACACAGGGAGGGATGAAAAACTGTTTTTT
TRBV5-1	TRBD2	TRBJ2-3	many	CASQTSGTSTDTQYF	TGCGCCAGCCAAACTAGCGGGACTAGCACAGATACGCAGTATTTT
TRBV19	-	TRBJ1-2	few	CASNDLGMSYGYTF	TGTGCCAGTAATGATTTAGGGATGAGTTATGGCTACACCTTC
TRBV18	-	TRBJ2-3	many	CASSPLPDTQYF	TGTGCCAGCTCACCTCTTCCAGATACGCAGTATTTT
TRBV2	-	TRBJ1-6	few	CASSEGQSPLHF	TGTGCCAGCAGTGAGGGGCAATCACCCCTCCACTTT
TRBV2	TRBD2	TRBJ2-2	many	CASSLGTSSTGELFF	TGTGCCAGCAGCCTCGGGACTAGCAGCACCGGGGAGCTGTTTTTT
TRBV5-5	TRBD1	TRBJ1-2	few	CASSGDRAGGYTF	TGTGCCAGCAGCGGGGACAGGGCGGGTGGCTACACCTTC
TRBV20-1	TRBD2	TRBJ2-7	many	CSARLAGGGEQYF	TGCAGTGCTAGACTAGCGGGAGGGGGAGAGCAGTACTTC
TRBV11-2	-	TRBJ2-7	-	CASSSPGHPYEQYF	TGTGCCAGCAGCTCACCGGGACACCCCTACGAGCAGTACTTC
TRBV13	TRBD1	TRBJ1-1	many	CASSYRGSNTEAFF	TGTGCCAGCAGCTACAGGGGCAGCAACACTGAAGCTTTCTTT
TRBV7-9	TRBD1	TRBJ1-2	many	CASSLSGTGGNGYTF	TGTGCCAGCAGCTTATCCGGGACAGGGGGGAATGGCTACACCTTC
TRBV28	-	TRBJ1-1	many	CASQAWGQWNTEAFF	TGTGCCAGCCAAGCGTGGGGGCAGTGGAACACTGAAGCTTTCTTT
TRBV20-1	-	TRBJ2-1	-	CSAAGTPIMGSSYNEQFF	TGCAGTGCGGCTGGGACCCCCATTATGGGGAGCTCCTACAATGAGCAGTTCTTC
TRBV29-1	TRBD2	TRBJ2-7	many	CSVRTSGRIVSGEQYF	TGCAGCGTGCGGACTAGCGGGAGAATCGTTTCCGGCGAGCAGTACTTC
TRBV7-2	-	TRBJ1-1	-	CASSLTVGGPEAFF	TGTGCCAGCAGCTTAACGGTCGGGGGCCCTGAAGCTTTCTTT
TRBV2	TRBD1	TRBJ2-7	many	CASSGTAGGYEQYF	TGTGCCAGCAGCGGGACGGCAGGGGGTTACGAGCAGTACTTC
TRBV2	TRBD2	TRBJ2-3	-	CASSEGIAGGPDTQYF	TGTGCCAGCAGTGAAGGGATAGCGGGAGGGCCAGATACGCAGTATTTT
TRBV7-9	-	TRBJ1-6	many	CASSRATRDYSPLHF	TGTGCCAGCAGTCGCGCGACGAGGGATTACTCACCCCTCCACTTT
TRBV7-9	-	TRBJ2-2	many	CASSRSQASGELFF	TGTGCCAGCAGCCGAAGCCAGGCCTCCGGGGAGCTGTTTTTT
TRBV2	-	TRBJ1-5	many	CATTKQGGSQPQHF	TGTGCCACCACAAAACAAGGGGGGAGTCAGCCCCAGCATTTT
TRBV11-2	TRBD1	TRBJ2-5	many	CASSLDRGLGAQYF	TGTGCCAGCAGCCTGGACAGGGGGCTTGGGGCCCAGTACTTC
TRBV5-1	TRBD1	TRBJ1-2	many	CASSLKSTGGGYTF	TGCGCCAGCAGCTTGAAATCGACAGGGGGTGGCTACACCTTC
TRBV27	TRBD2	TRBJ2-3	many	CASSPVGLAGTDTQYF	TGTGCCAGCAGTCCGGTGGGACTAGCGGGCACAGATACGCAGTATTTT
TRBV20-1	TRBD2	TRBJ2-3	many	CSASFPSGRDADTQYF	TGCAGTGCTAGTTTCCCTAGCGGGAGGGACGCAGATACGCAGTATTTT
TRBV9	-	TRBJ2-1	few	CASSVELRGYNEQFF	TGTGCCAGCAGCGTAGAATTGAGGGGGTACAATGAGCAGTTCTTC
TRBV11-2	TRBD2	TRBJ2-1	many	CASSLAFLAGVIGEQFF	TGTGCCAGCAGCTTAGCGTTTTTGGCGGGAGTGATTGGTGAGCAGTTCTTC
TRBV28	-	TRBJ1-4	-	CASSFSLRGNEKLFF	TGTGCCAGCAGTTTCTCCCTTCGAGGGAATGAAAAACTGTTTTTT
TRBV7-9	-	TRBJ2-7	once	CASSLTAFYEQYF	TGTGCCAGCAGCTTGACAGCTTTCTACGAGCAGTACTTC
TRBV20-1	TRBD1	TRBJ1-3	-	CSARPGTAGNTIYF	TGCAGTGCTAGACCCGGGACAGCTGGAAACACCATATATTTT
TRBV30	-	TRBJ1-1	many	CAWSVLVEAFF	TGTGCCTGGAGTGTACTCGTTGAAGCTTTCTTT
TRBV6-1	TRBD2	TRBJ2-2	few	CASSEGRASGRFNTGELFF	TGTGCCAGCAGTGAAGGAAGGGCTAGCGGGAGGTTTAACACCGGGGAGCTGTTTTTT
TRBV28	-	TRBJ2-7	many	CASSFYSYEQYF	TGTGCCAGCAGTTTCTACAGCTACGAGCAGTACTTC
TRBV25-1	-	TRBJ2-5	-	CASARGETQYF	TGTGCCAGCGCCCGTGGAGAGACCCAGTACTTC
TRBV4-1	TRBD1	TRBJ2-5	-	CASSQGQGKKTQYF	TGCGCCAGCAGCCAAGGACAGGGGAAGAAGACCCAGTACTTC
TRBV3-1	TRBD2	TRBJ2-7	-	CASSRPRAGAQEQYF	TGTGCCAGCAGCCGCCCACGAGCGGGAGCGCAAGAGCAGTACTTC
TRBV2	TRBD1	TRBJ1-5	many	CASSVDRGDNQPQHF	TGTGCCAGCAGTGTGGACAGGGGCGACAATCAGCCCCAGCATTTT
TRBV19	TRBD1	TRBJ2-1	-	CASSRGQYNEQFF	TGTGCCAGTAGTAGGGGACAGTACAATGAGCAGTTCTTC
TRBV7-3	TRBD2	TRBJ2-1	-	CASSLLGTSGYNEQFF	TGTGCCAGCAGCTTACTGGGGACTAGCGGATACAATGAGCAGTTCTTC
TRBV19	-	TRBJ1-4	-	CASSIKDLGSEEKLFF	TGTGCCAGTAGTATAAAGGATCTGGGTTCTGAGGAAAAACTGTTTTTT
TRBV19	-	TRBJ2-3	few	CASSIARYGSTDTQYF	TGTGCCAGTAGTATTGCCAGGTACGGGAGCACAGATACGCAGTATTTT
TRBV29-1	-	TRBJ1-1	many	CSPVSLGGVNTEAFF	TGCAGCCCCGTGTCATTGGGGGGGGTGAACACTGAAGCTTTCTTT
TRBV3-1	TRBD2	TRBJ2-1	many	CASSGRDYNEQFF	TGTGCCAGCAGCGGGAGGGACTACAATGAGCAGTTCTTC
TRBV2	TRBD2	TRBJ2-3	many	CASSDRTSGGTDTQYF	TGTGCCAGCAGTGACCGGACTAGCGGGGGGACAGATACGCAGTATTTT
TRBV18	TRBD2	TRBJ2-1	many	CASSPSGRSRNEQFF	TGTGCCAGCTCACCTAGCGGGAGGAGTAGGAATGAGCAGTTCTTC
TRBV20-1	-	TRBJ2-2	many	CSTNPGRATGELFF	TGCAGTACGAACCCAGGGCGGGCCACCGGGGAGCTGTTTTTT
TRBV11-2	-	TRBJ2-3	many	CASSLVRSLRPHTDTQYF	TGTGCCAGCAGCTTAGTGAGGTCCCTACGTCCACACACAGATACGCAGTATTTT